The sequence of this T cell receptor beta chain was determined in a study of blood T cells in healthy people across ages. This clonotype was counted at least ten times. PCR was performed a second time for 7 to 11 cycles using a sample-barcoded 5' primer and a J-beta primer mix. MiXCR was run by TCRdb on the 5' RACE reads, yielding one entry per CDR3 protein. The sample contains roughly 650,000 distinct CDR3 sequences, approximately 30% of which appear only once. This CDR3 is 16 amino acids long. Germline V gene sequence: CDR1 SGHAT, CDR2 FQNNGV. V was clipped by 2 bases and J by 6 bases; unmatched bases: 11.

The chain recombines TRBV11-2 with TRBJ2-7; TRBD1 matches at 9 bases. Sequencing used blood. This receptor was identified in a woman at least 80 years old in good health. The CDR3 sequence is CASSLSRGTGGLEQYF. CDR3 coding DNA: TGTGCCAGCAGCTTAAGTAGGGGTACAGGGGGCCTCGAGCAGTACTTC.